This T cell receptor (beta chain) was profiled in a study of blood T cells in healthy people across ages. The authors ran a second PCR of about 7 to 11 cycles using a sample-barcoded 5' primer and a J-beta primer mix. Via MiXCR, TCRdb re-called the 5' RACE reads, giving one row per CDR3 protein. The table shows under 850,000 distinct CDR3 sequences, with roughly 34% occurring only once. For every donor, a draw yielded approximately 9.9 milliliters of peripheral blood. Trimming stripped 3 bases from V and 1 base from J, with 9 bases between. This CDR3 is built from 13 residues. Germline V CDR1 and CDR2: DFQATT, SNEGSKA (reference sequence).

This clonotype was sampled from a man between 18 and 35 years old in good health. The chain joins TRBV20-1 to TRBJ1-1, with D unclear. Input material: blood. The CDR3 loop reads CSASPPSNTEAFF. CDR3 DNA sequence: TGCAGTGCTAGCCCCCCCTCGAACACTGAAGCTTTCTTT.